This TCR beta chain is drawn from a study of blood T cell repertoires in COVID-19. V was cut by 9 bases and J by 0 bases, with 11 bases left in between. Germline loops: CDR1 KGHDR, CDR2 SFDVKD. The CDR3 extends over 14 amino acids. This clone was seen a single time. Authors' processing steps: Amplification of reference gene primers was used by the study to estimate nucleated cell counts. Some clones are missing from TCRdb's copy, which holds only in-frame ones; the method was immunoSEQ multiplex PCR. V and J calls and clone size are those listed in that table; D and trimming were worked out from the DNA. The data show about 47,000 clones, 65% to 85% seen once.

This sequence was found in a man aged 50 or older with acute or convalescent COVID-19. This chain connects TRBV24-1 to TRBJ2-1; D might be TRBD2 (5 bases). The sample consisted of peripheral blood. The CDR3 DNA follows: TGTGCCACCGAAGGAGGTAGCTCCTACAATGAGCAGTTCTTC. Protein sequence: CATEGGSSYNEQFF.